This TCR beta chain was recorded in a study of blood T cell repertoires in COVID-19. Background on the study: Spain, Italy and the United States supplied samples that represented acute and convalescent COVID-19. Nucleic acid was either cDNA or gDNA, and it came from T cells, B-cell-depleted T cells, or PBMCs.

Germline V gene sequence: CDR1 LNHDA, CDR2 SQIVND (reference sequence). The germline V and J ends were trimmed by 7 bases and 3 bases, with 16 bases remaining between them. CDR3 size: 15 residues. As handled by the study authors: Nucleated cell counts were estimated from reference gene primer amplification. Assay: immunoSEQ multiplex PCR; the TCRdb copy retains only in-frame clones and omits some. V and J calls and clone size are those listed in that table; D and trimming were worked out from the DNA. Here the sample spans tens of thousands of clones, around 85% being singletons. J is TRBJ2-4 and V is TRBV19; D unclear. Material: peripheral blood. This TCR was recovered from a human donor in a cohort sampled during active COVID-19. Here the CDR3 reads CASMGPPFGKNIQYF. CDR3 sequence (DNA): TGTGCCAGTATGGGCCCCCCGTTCGGCAAAAACATTCAGTACTTC.